A selection of T cell receptor beta chains follows, all from one sample in a study of blood T cell repertoires in COVID-19. Clones were sequenced by immunoSEQ multiplex PCR, and TCRdb holds only the in-frame ones, with some missing. The sample holds approximately 130,000 clones; around 85% are singletons and the top ten take approximately 20%. The source material was peripheral blood. The source of these receptors is a woman aged 45-60 years who had recovered from COVID-19. CDR3s include the opening cysteine and the closing phenylalanine or tryptophan. The order of the fields is D gene, J gene, clone size, CDR3 length, V gene, CDR3 protein, CDR3 DNA. D genes are given only for firm matches. Part of the rows lack a size; the others show once, few, many or a class for expanded clones.

NA TRBJ1-5 NA 16 TRBV4-2 CASSQSSGTGKQPQHF TGTGCCAGCAGCCAATCATCGGGAACAGGGAAACAGCCCCAGCATTTT
TRBD1 TRBJ2-1 NA 17 TRBV4-1 CASSQGLIGTGNNEQFF TGCGCCAGCAGCCAAGGTTTAATCGGGACAGGGAATAATGAGCAGTTCTTC
NA TRBJ2-6 NA 16 TRBV30 CAWRKRRDSGANVLTF TGTGCCTGGAGGAAGAGGAGGGACTCTGGGGCCAACGTCCTGACTTTC
TRBD2 TRBJ2-1 NA 15 TRBV9 CASTETSGALNEQFF TGTGCCAGCACCGAAACTAGCGGGGCACTAAATGAGCAGTTCTTC
NA TRBJ1-5 once 12 TRBV2 CASRAEGQPQHF TGTGCCAGCAGGGCGGAGGGTCAGCCCCAGCATTTT
NA TRBJ2-1 few 16 TRBV6-5 CASSYSDGLGGNEQFF TGTGCCAGCAGTTACTCCGATGGTTTGGGGGGCAATGAGCAGTTCTTC
TRBD2 TRBJ2-7 NA 13 TRBV9 CASSSKLAEEQYF TGTGCCAGCAGCAGTAAACTAGCGGAAGAGCAGTACTTC
TRBD1 TRBJ1-1 NA 13 TRBV5-1 CASSWTGVGEAFF TGCGCCAGCAGCTGGACAGGGGTTGGTGAAGCTTTCTTT
NA TRBJ2-3 NA 16 TRBV7-9 CASSLTGGLRTDTQYF TGTGCCAGCAGCCTCACGGGCGGGCTTCGCACAGATACGCAGTATTTT
NA TRBJ1-2 NA 15 TRBV14 CASSAQVGRSYGYTF TGTGCCAGCAGCGCACAGGTAGGGCGGAGTTATGGCTACACCTTC
TRBD1 TRBJ2-1 NA 14 TRBV25-1 CASSVKGAYDEQFF TGTGCCAGCAGTGTGAAGGGGGCATACGATGAGCAGTTCTTC
TRBD1 TRBJ1-1 NA 13 TRBV6-5 CASSRTGQTEAFF TGTGCCAGCAGCCGGACAGGGCAGACTGAAGCTTTCTTT
TRBD2 TRBJ2-1 NA 16 TRBV11-2 CASSLRSSGGALEQFF TGTGCCAGCAGCTTACGATCTAGCGGGGGGGCCCTTGAGCAGTTCTTC
TRBD1 TRBJ2-5 NA 15 TRBV9 CASTTRAGGRETQYF TGTGCCAGCACAACTAGAGCAGGGGGCCGGGAGACCCAGTACTTC
NA TRBJ1-3 NA 15 TRBV15 CATSRDRGSGNTIYF TGTGCCACCAGCAGAGATCGAGGATCTGGAAACACCATATATTTT
TRBD2 TRBJ2-5 NA 16 TRBV6-5 CASSSALAGAEETQYF TGTGCCAGCAGTTCCGCACTAGCGGGGGCTGAAGAGACCCAGTACTTC
NA TRBJ2-2 NA 15 TRBV2 CASSERGPATGELFF TGTGCCAGCAGTGAAAGGGGCCCCGCCACCGGGGAGCTGTTTTTT